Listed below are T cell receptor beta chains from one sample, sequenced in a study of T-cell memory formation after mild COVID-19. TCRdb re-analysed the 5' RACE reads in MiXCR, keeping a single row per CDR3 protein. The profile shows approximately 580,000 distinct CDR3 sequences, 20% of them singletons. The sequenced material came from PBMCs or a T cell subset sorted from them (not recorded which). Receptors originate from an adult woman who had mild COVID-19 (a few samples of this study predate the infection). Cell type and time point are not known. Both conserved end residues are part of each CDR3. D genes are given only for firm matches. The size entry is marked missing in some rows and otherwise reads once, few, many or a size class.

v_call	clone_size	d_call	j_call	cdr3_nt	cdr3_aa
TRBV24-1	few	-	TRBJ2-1	TGTGCCACCAGTGATTTCGGGGCCTCCTACAATGAGCAGTTCTTC	CATSDFGASYNEQFF
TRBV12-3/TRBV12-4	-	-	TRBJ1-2	TGTGCCACCTCGGGGCAGGGGCCCTATGGCTACACCTTC	CATSGQGPYGYTF
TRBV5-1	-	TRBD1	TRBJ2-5	TGCGCCAGCAGCATGCGACAGGGAAAGAAGGGAGAGACCCAGTACTTC	CASSMRQGKKGETQYF
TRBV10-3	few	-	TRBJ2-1	TGTGCCATCAGCCCCTCCACCACAGCTGATGAGCAGTTCTTC	CAISPSTTADEQFF
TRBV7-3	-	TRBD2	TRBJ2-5	TGTGCCAGCAGCCCCCAGGGAGGGCCAGAGACCCAGTACTTC	CASSPQGGPETQYF
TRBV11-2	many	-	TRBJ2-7	TGTGCCAGCAGCCCTACCCCTAGGCCGGACTATGGGTCCTACGAGCAGTACTTC	CASSPTPRPDYGSYEQYF
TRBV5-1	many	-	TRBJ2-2	TGCGCCAGCAGCTTCTCGCACACCGGGGAGCTGTTTTTT	CASSFSHTGELFF
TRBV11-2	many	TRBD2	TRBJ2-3	TGTGCCAGCAGCTCGTTAGCGGGGGTGGATACGCAGTATTTT	CASSSLAGVDTQYF
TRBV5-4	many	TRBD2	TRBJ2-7	TGTGCCAGCAGTTCTAGCGGGAGTCTCTACGAGCAGTACTTC	CASSSSGSLYEQYF
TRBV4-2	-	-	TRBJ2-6	TGTGCCAGCAGCCAAGATGTGGCATCGCGGATCTCATTCTCTGGGGCCAACGTCCTGACTTTC	CASSQDVASRISFSGANVLTF
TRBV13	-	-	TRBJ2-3	TGTGCCAGCAGCAGTCGTGGGGCAGATACGCAGTATTTT	CASSSRGADTQYF
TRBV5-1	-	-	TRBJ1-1	TGCGCCAGCAGCTTCGGGGGGGAGGGCACTGAAGCTTTCTTT	CASSFGGEGTEAFF
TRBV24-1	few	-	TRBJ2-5	TGTGCCACCAGTGATCCTATGGAAGAGACCCAGTACTTC	CATSDPMEETQYF
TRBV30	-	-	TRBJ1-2	TGTGCCTGGACAGAGATAGGTGGAGGCTACACCTTC	CAWTEIGGGYTF
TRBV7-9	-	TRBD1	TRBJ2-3	TGTGCCAGCAGCACCGACGGGACAGCCACAGATACGCAGTATTTT	CASSTDGTATDTQYF
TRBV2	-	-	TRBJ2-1	TGTGCCAGCGTAGGCGGGGCAACCTACAATGAGCAGTTCTTC	CASVGGATYNEQFF
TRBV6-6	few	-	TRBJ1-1	TGTGCCAGCAGTTTGGAGAGGGCTGAAGCTTTCTTT	CASSLERAEAFF
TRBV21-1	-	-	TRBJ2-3	TGTGCCAGCAGCAAAGGCCCCGCTTTGCGGGGTCCAGATACGCAGTATTTT	CASSKGPALRGPDTQYF
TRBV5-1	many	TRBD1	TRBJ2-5	TGCGCCAGCAGCTCCGGACAGGGGGGCGAGACCCAGTACTTC	CASSSGQGGETQYF
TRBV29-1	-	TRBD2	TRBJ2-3	TGCAGCGTGGAAGCGGGGGGGAAAGATACGCAGTATTTT	CSVEAGGKDTQYF
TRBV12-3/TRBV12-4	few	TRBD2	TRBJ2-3	TGTGCCAGCAGTTTTTTTAGCGGGGGGAGGACAGATACGCAGTATTTT	CASSFFSGGRTDTQYF
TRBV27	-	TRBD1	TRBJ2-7	TGTGCCAGCAGCACCTGGGACAGGGAACACACCTACGAGCAGTACTTC	CASSTWDREHTYEQYF
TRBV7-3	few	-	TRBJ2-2	TGTGCCAGCAGCTTAAACGCCGGGAGTACGAACACCGGGGAGCTGTTTTTT	CASSLNAGSTNTGELFF
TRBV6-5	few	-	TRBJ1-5	TGTGCCAGCAGCTTCTTAGGAGAGGGGAGCAATCAGCCCCAGCATTTT	CASSFLGEGSNQPQHF
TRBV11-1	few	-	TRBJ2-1	TGTGCCAGCAGCCACACCCGGAATGAGCAGTTCTTC	CASSHTRNEQFF
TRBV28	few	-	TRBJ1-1	TGTGCCAGCAGTCCCCGAAAAGGCAGATCGGAAGCTTTCTTT	CASSPRKGRSEAFF
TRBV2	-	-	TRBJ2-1	TGTGCCAGCAGTGAACAGCCCCCGAACAATGAGCAGTTCTTC	CASSEQPPNNEQFF
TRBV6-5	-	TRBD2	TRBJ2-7	TGTGCCTCCCAAGGCGGGGGGTTGTCCTACGAGCAGTACTTC	CASQGGGLSYEQYF
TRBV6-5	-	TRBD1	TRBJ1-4	TGTGCCAGCAGTCTAGACAGGGTCTATGAAAAACTGTTTTTT	CASSLDRVYEKLFF
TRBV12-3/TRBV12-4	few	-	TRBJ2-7	TGTGCCAGCAGTTCAGGGGCTCGGGAGCAGTACTTC	CASSSGAREQYF
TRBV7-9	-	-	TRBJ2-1	TGTGCCAGCAGCAATGAGTGGTCGCAGAACACTTACAATGAGCAGTTCTTC	CASSNEWSQNTYNEQFF
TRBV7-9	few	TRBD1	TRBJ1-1	TGTGCCAGCGGACAGGTCGACACTGAAGCTTTCTTT	CASGQVDTEAFF
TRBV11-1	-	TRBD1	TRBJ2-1	TGTGCCAGCAGCCCGGCGGGGACAGGGATGAATGAGCAGTTCTTC	CASSPAGTGMNEQFF
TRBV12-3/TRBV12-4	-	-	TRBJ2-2	TGTGCCAGCAGCCCTTTTTTATCCGGGGAGCTGTTTTTT	CASSPFLSGELFF
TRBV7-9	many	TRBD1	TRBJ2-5	TGTGCCAGCAGCTGGGGGGACAGGGAAGAGACCCAGTACTTC	CASSWGDREETQYF
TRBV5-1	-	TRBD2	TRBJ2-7	TGCGCCAGCAGCTCGACTAGCCCCGAGCAGTACTTC	CASSSTSPEQYF
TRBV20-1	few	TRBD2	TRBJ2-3	TGCAGTGCTACGACTCGGACTAGCGGGTCTGATACGCAGTATTTT	CSATTRTSGSDTQYF
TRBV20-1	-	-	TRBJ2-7	TGCAGTGCGCCTCTGGGGTACGAGCAGTACTTC	CSAPLGYEQYF
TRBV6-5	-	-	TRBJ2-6	TGTGCCAGCTCTGGGGCCAACGTCCTGACTTTC	CASSGANVLTF
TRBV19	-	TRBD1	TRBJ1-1	TGTGACAGTAGTATAGATCCGCGGGACAGGGGGCTTGGCACTGAAGCTTTCTTT	CDSSIDPRDRGLGTEAFF
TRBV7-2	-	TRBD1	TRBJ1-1	TGTGCCAGCAGCTTCAGGACAGGGGGCTACACTGAAGCTTTCTTT	CASSFRTGGYTEAFF
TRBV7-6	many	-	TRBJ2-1	TGTGCCAGCAGCTTAACCCGGGGGCTCGACAATGAGCAGTTCTTC	CASSLTRGLDNEQFF
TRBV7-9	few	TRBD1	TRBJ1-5	TGTGCCAGCAGCCTAGGGGACAGGGAAAACAATCAGCCCCAGCATTTT	CASSLGDRENNQPQHF
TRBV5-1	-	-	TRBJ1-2	TGCGCCAGCAGCACGATCTCTCAGGGGAACTATGGCTACACCTTC	CASSTISQGNYGYTF
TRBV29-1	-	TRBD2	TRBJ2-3	TGCAGCGTTGTGGCGGGGGTAGATACGCAGTATTTT	CSVVAGVDTQYF
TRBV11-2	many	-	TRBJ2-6	TGTGCCAGCAGCCCCCTATCTGGGGCCAACGTCCTGACTTTC	CASSPLSGANVLTF
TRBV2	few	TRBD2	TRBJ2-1	TGTGCCAGCAGTCCCCCGCCGGGACTAGCGGGAGCCTACAATGAGCAGTTCTTC	CASSPPPGLAGAYNEQFF
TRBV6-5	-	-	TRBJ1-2	TGTGCCAGCAGTTACTCGCAGGGCGCTAACTATGGCTACACCTTC	CASSYSQGANYGYTF
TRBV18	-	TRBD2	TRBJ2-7	TGTGCCAGCTCACAACAACGATCTAGCGGGGGGGCATCGGAGCAGTACTTC	CASSQQRSSGGASEQYF
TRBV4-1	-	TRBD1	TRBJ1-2	TGCGCCAGCAGCCAAGGGACAGGGGACGGCTACACCTTC	CASSQGTGDGYTF
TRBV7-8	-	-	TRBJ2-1	TGTGCCAGCAGTCAAGATCCTAGGGGGGATGAGCAGTTCTTC	CASSQDPRGDEQFF
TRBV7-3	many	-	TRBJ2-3	TGTGCCAGCAGCCCCGGCCCCCAGAGGACAGATACGCAGTATTTT	CASSPGPQRTDTQYF